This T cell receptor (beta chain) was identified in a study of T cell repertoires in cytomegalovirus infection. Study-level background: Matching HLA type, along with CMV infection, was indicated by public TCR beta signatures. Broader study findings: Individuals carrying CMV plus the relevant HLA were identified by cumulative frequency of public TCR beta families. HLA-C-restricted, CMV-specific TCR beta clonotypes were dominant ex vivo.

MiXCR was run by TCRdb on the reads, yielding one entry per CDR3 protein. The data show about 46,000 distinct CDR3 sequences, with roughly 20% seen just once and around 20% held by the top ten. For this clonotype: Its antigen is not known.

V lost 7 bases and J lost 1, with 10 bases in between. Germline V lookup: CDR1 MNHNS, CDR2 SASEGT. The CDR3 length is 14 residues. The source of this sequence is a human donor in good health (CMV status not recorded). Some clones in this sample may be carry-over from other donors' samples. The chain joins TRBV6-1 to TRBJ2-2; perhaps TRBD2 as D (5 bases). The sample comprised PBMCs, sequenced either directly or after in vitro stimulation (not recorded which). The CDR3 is CASKLAENTGELFF. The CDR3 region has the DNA TGTGCCAGCAAGCTAGCCGAGAACACCGGGGAGCTGTTTTTT.